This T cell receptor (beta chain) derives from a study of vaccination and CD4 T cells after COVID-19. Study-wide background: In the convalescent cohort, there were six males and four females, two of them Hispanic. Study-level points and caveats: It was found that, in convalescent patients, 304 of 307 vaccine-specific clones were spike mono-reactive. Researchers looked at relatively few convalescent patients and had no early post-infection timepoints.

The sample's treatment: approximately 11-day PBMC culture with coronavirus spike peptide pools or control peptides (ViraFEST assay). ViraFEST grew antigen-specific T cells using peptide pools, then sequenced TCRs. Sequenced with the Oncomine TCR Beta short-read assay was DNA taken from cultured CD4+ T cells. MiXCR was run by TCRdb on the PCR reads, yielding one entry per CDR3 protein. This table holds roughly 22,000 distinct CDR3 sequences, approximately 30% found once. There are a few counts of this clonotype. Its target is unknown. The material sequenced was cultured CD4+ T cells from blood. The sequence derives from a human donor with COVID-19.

The CDR3 here is CASNRPGSSLYSNQPQHF. The CDR3 DNA follows: TGTGCCAGTAATCGGCCGGGGTCCTCCTTGTATAGCAATCAGCCCCAGCATTTT. V and J are TRBV19 and TRBJ1-5; D remains ambiguous. Germline CDR1 is LNHDA and CDR2 is SQIVND (reference sequence). CDR3 size: 18 residues. V was pared by 7 bases and J by 0 bases, with 22 bases between.